The 28 T cell receptor beta chains given below trace back to one sample, sequenced in a study of response to subunit inactivated influenza vaccine. TCRdb reprocessed the RT-PCR reads via MiXCR and lists one record per CDR3 protein. Among about 540,000 distinct CDR3 sequences listed, 14% were seen once. This specimen consisted of PBMCs from blood, obtained 12 days after vaccination. Receptors were obtained from a man between 45 and 60 years old who received an inactivated influenza vaccine.

This clonotype was picked up a small number of times. CDR3 loop: CASSASLNEQFF. In DNA, the CDR3 is TGTGCCAGCTCTGCCAGCCTCAATGAGCAGTTCTTC. The rearrangement uses TRBV18 and TRBJ2-1, with D uncertain. Trimming cost V 6 bases and J 6 bases, with 9 bases left between them. The germline CDR1 and CDR2 sequences are KGHSH and LQKENI. The CDR3 consists of 12 residues.

This clonotype was counted at least ten times. The gene calls are TRBV5-1 and TRBJ1-4; D is perhaps TRBD1 (6 bases). Germline values: CDR1 SGHRS, CDR2 YFSETQ. With 0 bases removed from V and 3 bases from J, the gap between germline ends came to 9 bases. This CDR3 has 15 residues. CDR3 DNA sequence: TGCGCCAGCAGCTTGGGGACAGCCGCTAATGAAAAACTGTTTTTT. Protein product: CASSLGTAANEKLFF.

This clonotype was recorded at least ten times. The V and J genes are TRBV5-1 and TRBJ2-3; weak D call: TRBD2 (5 bases). This CDR3 has 15 amino acids. The V end lost 3 bases, the J end lost 4 bases, and 15 bases lay between the germline ends. Germline V CDR1 and CDR2: SGHRS, YFSETQ. The CDR3 nucleotides are TGCGCCAGCAGCTCCGACTTCTCGAGGGCAGATACGCAGTATTTT. It is translated as CASSSDFSRADTQYF.

This chain joins TRBV4-2 and TRBJ1-5; possibly TRBD1 for D (5 bases). The CDR3 totals 16 residues. In germline, CDR1 is LGHNA, CDR2 YNFKEQ. The germline V and J ends were trimmed by 3 bases and 2 bases, with 14 bases remaining between them. As DNA, the CDR3 is TGTGCCAGCAGCCAGGGACTAGCGGGAGGCAATCAGCCCCAGCATTTT. Encoded protein: CASSQGLAGGNQPQHF.

With respect to this clonotype: A much larger clone lies a single base off, so this may be a read error. CDR3 in amino acids: CASGGNYEQYF. In DNA form, the CDR3 reads TGTGCCAGCGGCGGGAACTACGAGCAGTACTTC. The chain joins TRBV7-9 to TRBJ2-7, with a tentative D call TRBD2 (6 bases). Germline V CDR1 and CDR2: SEHNR, FQNEAQ (reference sequence). This CDR3 has 11 amino acids. V lost 8 bases, J lost 3 bases, and 8 bases lay in between. The variable domain in full, completed from reference TRBV7-9 and TRBJ2-7, reads DTGVSQNPRHKITKRGQNVTFRCDPISEHNRLYWYRQTLGQGPEFLTYFQNEAQLEKSRLLSDRFSAERPKGSFSTLEIQRTEQGDSAMYLCASGGNYEQYFGPGTRLTVT.

V usage is TRBV28 and J usage is TRBJ2-3; no definite D call. Per germline, CDR1 MDHEN and CDR2 SYDVKM. The V end lost 7 bases, the J end lost 4 bases, and 9 bases lay between the germline ends. This CDR3 comprises 12 residues. The CDR3 protein is CASTTTPDTQYF. In DNA form, the CDR3 reads TGTGCCAGCACCACAACCCCAGATACGCAGTATTTT.

The chain carries TRBV4-1 and TRBJ2-1; either TRBD1 or TRBD2 may fit D (6 bases each). Deletions cut 3 bases from V and 6 bases from J, with 12 bases between. The CDR3 has 14 amino acids. Germline V CDR1 and CDR2: MGHRA, YSYEKL. CDR3 sequence reads: CASSQAGQPNEQFF. CDR3 coding DNA: TGCGCCAGCAGCCAGGCGGGACAACCCAATGAGCAGTTCTTC.

This clonotype occurred many times. The chain combines TRBV7-8 with TRBJ2-5, with a possible D match to TRBD2 (5 bases). Germline CDR1 is SGHVS and CDR2 is FQNEAQ. V was trimmed by 3 bases and J by 4 bases, leaving 12 bases between them. The CDR3 loop spans 14 amino acids. The CDR3 nucleotides are TGTGCCAGCAGCTTGCGACCTGGGAGAGAGACCCAGTACTTC. Translated, it gives CASSLRPGRETQYF. Supplemented by reference TRBV7-8 and TRBJ2-5, the full variable domain reads GAGVSQSPRYKVAKRGQDVALRCDPISGHVSLFWYQQALGQGPEFLTYFQNEAQLDKSGLPSDRFFAERPEGSVSTLKIQRTQQEDSAVYLCASSLRPGRETQYFGPGTRLLVL.

DNA for the CDR3: TGTGCCAGCAGCCAAGGTTCTCGGGGAGAGGCCTACGAGCAGTACTTC. Translation gives CASSQGSRGEAYEQYF. The chain uses TRBV3-1 and TRBJ2-7, with TRBD2 as a possible D gene (5 bases). The germline CDR1 and CDR2 sequences are LGHDT and YNNKEL (reference sequence). This CDR3 region has 16 residues. The V and J ends lost 1 base and 2 bases respectively, with 15 bases between them.

There are a few counts of this clonotype. V and J are TRBV7-8 and TRBJ2-3; D possibly corresponds to TRBD2 (5 bases). CDR3 length: 17 amino acids. The germline V gene has CDR1 SGHVS and CDR2 FQNEAQ. V was pared by 3 bases and J by 2 bases, with 18 bases between. DNA for the CDR3: TGTGCCAGCAGCTTTGCCTCTCGGACTCTGTCCACAGATACGCAGTATTTT. Its translation is CASSFASRTLSTDTQYF.

This clonotype was seen repeatedly, ten times or more. The rearrangement links TRBV10-2 to TRBJ2-2, with 11 bases fitting TRBD1. From germline, CDR1 is WSHSY and CDR2 SAAADI. V dropped 11 bases and J dropped 11; count of bases not matched to a gene: 7. The CDR3 runs 12 residues. Here the CDR3 DNA reads TGCGCCGGGAAGGACAGGGGGCAAGAGCTGTTTTTT. It yields the protein CAGKDRGQELFF.

This clonotype was seen a few times. This chain joins TRBV5-1 and TRBJ1-1; 7 bases match TRBD1. The CDR3 totals 15 residues. The germline CDR1 and CDR2 sequences are SGHRS and YFSETQ. J lost 1 base, V lost 4 bases, and 7 bases had no gene match. The chain's CDR3 is CASSKKQGPNTEAFF. CDR3 bases: TGCGCCAGCAGCAAAAAACAGGGGCCGAACACTGAAGCTTTCTTT.

This clonotype has more than one count but fewer than ten. This chain uses TRBV3-1 with TRBJ2-1; 12 bases are a match to TRBD2. Losses at the gene ends were 1 base for V and 8 bases for J; bases not matched to a gene: 3. Germline CDR1 and CDR2: LGHDT and YNNKEL (reference sequence). CDR3 size: 15 residues. CDR3 sequence: CASSQGLAGVYEQFF. CDR3 bases: TGTGCCAGCAGCCAAGGACTAGCGGGAGTCTATGAGCAGTTCTTC.

This clonotype was detected only once. The chain recombines TRBV11-2 with TRBJ2-1; perhaps D is TRBD1 or TRBD2 (5 bases each). This CDR3 comprises 15 residues. The germline V gene has CDR1 SGHAT and CDR2 FQNNGV. V was clipped by 7 bases and J by 6 bases, with 19 bases between them. CDR3 sequence reads: CASTLDRGASNEQFF. CDR3 sequence (DNA): TGTGCCAGCACCCTCGATAGAGGGGCGAGCAATGAGCAGTTCTTC. The variable domain in full, completed from reference TRBV11-2 and TRBJ2-1, reads EAGVAQSPRYKIIEKRQSVAFWCNPISGHATLYWYQQILGQGPKLLIQFQNNGVVDDSQLPKDRFSAERLKGVDSTLKIQPAKLEDSAVYLCASTLDRGASNEQFFGPGTRLTVL.

For the CDR3, the DNA is TGTGCCAGCAGCTCGCCCTGGACTAGCGGGAGTTTGGGCAAAAACATTCAGTACTTC. It is translated as CASSSPWTSGSLGKNIQYF. The chain employs TRBV12-3 or TRBV12-4 and TRBJ2-4; TRBD2 matches 13 bases. CDR3 length: 19 residues. The trim removed 6 bases at V and 3 bases at J, leaving 14 bases unmatched.

Written as DNA, the CDR3 is TGTGCCAGCAGCTTGGACCTTGGCGAGCAGTACTTC. Its translation: CASSLDLGEQYF. V is TRBV5-5 and J is TRBJ2-7; no clear D. CDR3 length equals 12 residues. V shed 0 bases and J shed 6 bases, with 7 bases lying between them. Germline lookup yields CDR1 SGHKS and CDR2 YYEKEE (reference sequence).

This clonotype was seen only a few times. The rearrangement joins TRBV6-2 or TRBV6-3 to TRBJ2-7; D call uncertain. CDR3 length equals 15 residues. Germline loops: CDR1 MNHEY, CDR2 SVGEGT. The V end lost 6 bases, the J end lost 2 bases, and 17 bases lay between the germline ends. In DNA, the CDR3 is TGTGCCAGCAGCCGTCCGGGCCCTATTACCTACGAGCAGTACTTC. This gives the protein CASSRPGPITYEQYF.

This sequence joins TRBV12-3 or TRBV12-4 and TRBJ1-2, with 10 bases matching TRBD1. V lost 5 bases, J lost 0 bases, and 9 bases stayed unmatched. The CDR3 has 17 residues. The CDR3 region has the DNA TGTGCCAGCAGTCCCCGGGACAGGGGTGATGCTAACTATGGCTACACCTTC. Encoded protein: CASSPRDRGDANYGYTF.

The V call is TRBV18, the J call TRBJ2-3; the match to TRBD1 covers 7 bases. The junction had 2 bases not matched to a gene; V was cut back by 1 base and J by 4 bases. Germline-derived CDR1 and CDR2 are KGHSH and LQKENI. CDR3 length: 14 amino acids. The CDR3 region is CASSPRQGPDTQYF. As DNA, the CDR3 is TGTGCCAGCTCACCACGACAGGGACCAGATACGCAGTATTTT.

There are a few counts of this clonotype. The chain links TRBV19 to TRBJ2-6, with 8 bases fitting TRBD1. Germline CDR1 LNHDA, CDR2 SQIVND (reference sequence). Losses at the gene ends were 3 bases for V and 1 base for J; bases not matched to a gene: 11. The CDR3 is 19 residues long. The CDR3 sequence is CASSMSQGALFSGANVLTF. The CDR3 nucleotides read TGTGCCAGTAGTATGTCTCAGGGGGCGCTTTTTTCTGGGGCCAACGTCCTGACTTTC.

This clonotype was seen at least ten times. V and J are TRBV29-1 and TRBJ2-2, with no clear D. Per the germline V gene, CDR1 is SQVTM and CDR2 is ANQGSEA. The V gene lost 4 bases and the J gene lost 0 bases, with 9 bases spanning the gap. The CDR3 consists of 14 residues. The CDR3 sequence is CSVGGTANTGELFF. In nucleotides, the CDR3 is TGCAGCGTTGGAGGCACAGCGAACACCGGGGAGCTGTTTTTT.

This rearrangement joins TRBV7-9 to TRBJ2-1; 9 bases line up with TRBD2. Per the germline V gene, CDR1 is SEHNR and CDR2 is FQNEAQ (reference sequence). J lost 8 bases, V lost 2 bases, and 7 bases had no gene match. This CDR3 comprises 15 residues. CDR3 nucleotide sequence: TGTGCCAGCAGCTTATCCCAGCGGGAGGAGGATGAGCAGTTCTTC. Translation gives CASSLSQREEDEQFF. Together with reference TRBV7-9 and TRBJ2-1, the CDR3 gives the full variable domain: DTGVSQNPRHKITKRGQNVTFRCDPISEHNRLYWYRQTLGQGPEFLTYFQNEAQLEKSRLLSDRFSAERPKGSFSTLEIQRTEQGDSAMYLCASSLSQREEDEQFFGPGTRLTVL.

The CDR3, as DNA: TGCAGTGCTAGGGTCGCAGGACAGCATAATGTGTACGAGCAGTACTTC. As protein: CSARVAGQHNVYEQYF. V is TRBV20-1 and J is TRBJ2-7, with D maybe TRBD1 (6 bases). Germline V gene sequence: CDR1 DFQATT, CDR2 SNEGSKA (reference sequence). Trimming cost V 3 bases and J 4 bases, with 22 bases left between them. This CDR3 is built from 16 residues.

The chain has TRBV12-3 or TRBV12-4 and TRBJ2-4; the D is unclear. Trimming cost V 4 bases and J 4 bases, with 14 bases left between them. The CDR3 totals 15 residues. CDR3: CASSSLELAKNIQYF. The CDR3 DNA sequence: TGTGCCAGCAGTTCCCTCGAGTTAGCTAAAAACATTCAGTACTTC.

In this sample, this clonotype turned up many times. The genes are TRBV20-1 and TRBJ1-3; possibly TRBD1 for D (6 bases). CDR1 and CDR2 (germline): DFQATT, SNEGSKA (reference sequence). CDR3 length: 15 amino acids. Trimming removed 0 bases at V and 3 bases at J, with 12 bases between. The CDR3 spells CSARDIRGGGNTIYF. Here the CDR3 DNA reads TGCAGTGCTAGAGATATCAGGGGAGGTGGAAACACCATATATTTT.

The table lists this clonotype with a few counts. V gene TRBV7-9 combines with J gene TRBJ1-1, with D unclear. Germline lookup yields CDR1 SEHNR and CDR2 FQNEAQ (reference sequence). Trimming took 7 bases from V and 3 from J, leaving 9 bases between them. The CDR3 covers 12 residues. The DNA of the CDR3 is TGTGCCAGCATCAGAAGGGACACTGAAGCTTTCTTT. It translates to CASIRRDTEAFF.

The V gene is TRBV13, the J gene TRBJ2-7, with 9 bases identical to TRBD1. V shed 5 bases and J 5 bases; nucleotides not matched to a gene: 10. The CDR3 runs 15 residues. CDR1 and CDR2 from the germline V gene are PRHDT and FYEKMQ (reference sequence). DNA for the CDR3: TGTGCCAGCAGCCCCAACAGGGGGCTAGAAAACGAGCAGTACTTC. Translation gives CASSPNRGLENEQYF.

This chain joins TRBV4-1 and TRBJ2-3, with 7 bases matching TRBD1. The CDR3 contains 21 residues. The germline V gene encodes CDR1 MGHRA and CDR2 YSYEKL. J gave up 0 bases and V 0 bases, and 18 bases lay outside the gene matches. The CDR3 here is CASSQDRGGELYQSSTDTQYF. CDR3 bases: TGCGCCAGCAGCCAAGATCGAGGGGGCGAACTCTACCAATCTAGCACAGATACGCAGTATTTT.